This TCR beta chain is from a study of post-analysis software for immune sequencing data. Study as a whole: Relapsing-remitting, secondary progressive and progressive-relapsing multiple sclerosis were all included among the disease courses.

Unique molecular identifiers were built into the TCR beta cDNA libraries. There were 1 to 10 million T cells, and some 500,000 cDNA molecules came from them. TCRdb passed the PCR reads through MiXCR, listing each CDR3 protein once. The top ten clones hold under 6% of a sample with about 820,000 distinct CDR3 sequences, about 50% of them seen once. To note about this clonotype: Its specificity is unknown.

Overall study results and limits: With TRBV5-6, TRBV5-1 and TRBV20-1 included, about 5 TRBV segments were more frequent in patients than in controls. In multiple sclerosis, normalized Chao1 diversity was significantly below that of controls.

This CDR3 contains 15 residues. The V gene lost 6 bases and the J gene lost 4 bases, with 13 bases spanning the gap. Germline V gives CDR1 MNHNS, CDR2 SASEGT. This chain joins TRBV6-1 and TRBJ2-6, with D possibly being TRBD1 (6 bases). The clonotype was recovered from a girl aged 5 to 17 with multiple sclerosis. The sample comprised blood. This CDR3 is CASSLHRDGANVLTF. CDR3 DNA sequence: TGTGCCAGCAGCCTTCACAGGGACGGGGCCAACGTCCTGACTTTC.